This T cell receptor (beta chain) is from a study of beta chain features in type 1 diabetes. Study-level background: On cell yields, gender and age, patients and healthy donors were similar.

Each sorted population was over 98% pure. CDR1 is PRHDT and CDR2 is FYEKMQ in the germline V gene (reference sequence). The CDR3 runs 12 residues. V was pared by 5 bases and J by 10 bases, with 12 bases between. Concerning this clone: What it binds is unknown.

Study findings and constraints: Compared with healthy donors, patients appeared to share more similar naive, central memory and regulatory TCRB repertoires. In these data, an HLA type influence on TCRB rearrangement remained unresolved.

Expressed TCRB transcripts were sequenced because the isolated RNA had all been reverse transcribed beforehand. TCRdb keeps only in-frame clones here, not all; method: immunoSEQ multiplex PCR. The data contain about half a million clones, 25% to 35% of them singletons. The receptor comes from a man younger than 35 in good health. The chain combines TRBV13 with TRBJ2-1; D ambiguous. The sequenced sample was naive CD4+ T cells from blood. CDR3 DNA sequence: TGTGCCAGCAGCAATCCAGCTGGGGAGCAGTTCTTC. Protein product: CASSNPAGEQFF.